Below are 21 T cell receptor beta chains sequenced from a single sample in a study of blood T cell repertoires in COVID-19. Measured with immunoSEQ multiplex PCR; TCRdb has only the in-frame clones, and not every one. The table lists 140,000 to 150,000 clones, approximately 88% of them singletons, with roughly a tenth in the top ten. Input material: peripheral blood. These receptors originate from a man between 60 and 75 years old with active or convalescent COVID-19.

The V gene is TRBV5-1, the J gene TRBJ2-7, with TRBD1 matching 12 bases. The CDR3 length is 15 residues. The V segment lost 3 bases and the J segment 4 bases; nucleotides outside the gene matches: 5. From germline, CDR1 is SGHRS and CDR2 YFSETQ. CDR3 DNA sequence: TGCGCCAGCAGCTGGACGGGACAGGGGGCATACGAGCAGTACTTC. This translates into CASSWTGQGAYEQYF.

This chain uses TRBV5-1 with TRBJ2-7; 9 bases match TRBD1. There are 15 residues in the CDR3. The ends lost 4 bases at V and 3 bases at J; junction bases unmatched: 8. The germline CDR1 and CDR2 sequences are SGHRS and YFSETQ. For the CDR3, the DNA is TGCGCCAGCAGCACGGGACAGGGAAAGGTCTACGAGCAGTACTTC. Amino acid sequence: CASSTGQGKVYEQYF.

The CDR3 DNA sequence: TGTGCCAGCAGCTTATCTAGCGGGAGACGCGAGACCCAGTACTTC. As protein: CASSLSSGRRETQYF. J is TRBJ2-5 and V is TRBV7-9; 10 nucleotides line up with TRBD2. The CDR3 is 15 residues long. After removal of 2 bases from V and 5 bases from J, the junction contained 5 bases not matched to a gene. Per germline, CDR1 SEHNR and CDR2 FQNEAQ (reference sequence).

The V and J genes are TRBV5-5 and TRBJ1-5; 8 bases agree with TRBD1. The CDR3 extends over 15 amino acids. Germline V gives CDR1 SGHKS, CDR2 YYEKEE (reference sequence). Trimming at V came to 4 bases and at J to 6 bases, leaving 9 bases not matched to a gene. DNA for the CDR3: TGTGCCAGCAGCCTCGACAGGGGTTATAGTCAGCCCCAGCATTTT. Translating it yields CASSLDRGYSQPQHF.

The V and J genes are TRBV9 and TRBJ1-4; 8 nucleotides agree with TRBD1. Germline V gene data show CDR1 as SGDLS and CDR2 as YYNGEE. The CDR3 runs to 14 residues. V shed 4 bases, J shed 6 bases, and the junction held 5 bases outside the gene matches. The CDR3 reads CASSIGQGYEKLFF. For the CDR3, the DNA is TGTGCCAGCAGCATCGGACAGGGCTATGAAAAACTGTTTTTT.

The chain joins TRBV29-1 to TRBJ1-1; 8 nucleotides agree with TRBD1. J lost 6 bases, V lost 7 bases, and 4 bases had no gene match. This CDR3 spans 11 amino acids. Germline V gene sequence: CDR1 SQVTM, CDR2 ANQGSEA. DNA of the CDR3: TGCAGCGCATACAGGGGGGCTGAAGCTTTCTTT. It yields the protein CSAYRGAEAFF.

V gene TRBV2 combines with J gene TRBJ2-7; TRBD1 matches at 8 bases. Germline V gene lookup returns CDR1 SNHLY and CDR2 FYNNEI. V lost 11 bases and J lost 9; bases outside the gene matches: 12. The CDR3 length is 12 residues. The CDR3 protein is CASSGQGYVQYF. The CDR3 DNA reads as TGTGCCTCCTCCGGACAGGGATATGTGCAGTACTTC.

This clone came up once. The chain employs TRBV4-1 and TRBJ1-1; 9 bases are a match to TRBD1. The V and J ends lost 0 bases and 3 bases, in that order; junction bases with no gene match: 8. Looked up from germline, CDR1 is MGHRA and CDR2 is YSYEKL. The CDR3 totals 17 residues. CDR3 loop: CASSQDGDRVRDTEAFF. The CDR3, as DNA: TGCGCCAGCAGCCAAGATGGGGACAGGGTCAGGGACACTGAAGCTTTCTTT.

This sequence joins TRBV18 and TRBJ1-1; D might be TRBD1 (6 bases). This CDR3 comprises 15 residues. From germline, CDR1 is KGHSH and CDR2 LQKENI. V dropped 3 bases and J dropped 4 bases, with 15 bases sitting between them. CDR3 residues: CASSPHGGGGTEAFF. CDR3 in DNA: TGTGCCAGCTCACCCCACGGGGGGGGCGGCACTGAAGCTTTCTTT.

This rearrangement joins TRBV28 to TRBJ1-5, with TRBD1 as a possible D gene (6 bases). Germline V gives CDR1 MDHEN, CDR2 SYDVKM. This CDR3 comprises 14 residues. Trimming stripped 2 bases from V and 4 bases from J, with 9 bases between. For the CDR3, the DNA is TGTGCCAGCAGTTTAGTTCAGGGGAATCAGCCCCAGCATTTT. Translating gives CASSLVQGNQPQHF.

CDR3 bases: TGCAGCGTAGTCCGGGACAGGGGCGACGAGCAGTACTTC. This translates into CSVVRDRGDEQYF. This chain connects TRBV29-1 to TRBJ2-7, with 10 positions matching TRBD1. J gave up 5 bases and V 6 bases, and 7 bases lay outside the gene matches. Germline assignment: CDR1 SQVTM and CDR2 ANQGSEA. This CDR3 is 13 amino acids long.

The V and J genes are TRBV7-2 and TRBJ2-3, with 8 nucleotides matching TRBD2. The germline V gene encodes CDR1 SGHTA and CDR2 FQGNSA. J was trimmed by 4 bases and V by 5 bases; bases with no gene match: 8. CDR3 length: 15 residues. Here the CDR3 DNA reads TGTGCCAGCAGCCAAGCCGCGGGGGGCTCAGATACGCAGTATTTT. Translating gives CASSQAAGGSDTQYF.

This clone is a singleton in its sample. This chain joins TRBV6-4 and TRBJ1-1; D gene uncertain. Trimming cost V 4 bases and J 3 bases, with 12 bases left between them. The CDR3 runs to 14 residues. The germline V gene encodes CDR1 MRHNA and CDR2 SNTAGT. The CDR3 loop is CASSVKYSDTEAFF. CDR3 sequence (DNA): TGTGCCAGCAGTGTTAAATACTCGGACACTGAAGCTTTCTTT.

The chain has TRBV5-1 and TRBJ2-1; TRBD2 aligns across 8 bases. Germline CDR1 and CDR2: SGHRS and YFSETQ. There are 12 residues in the CDR3. V shed 2 bases, J shed 14 bases, and the junction held 6 bases outside the gene matches. The DNA for the CDR3 is TGCGCCAGCAGCTTAGCGGGAGAGGTTGAGTTCTTC. This translates into CASSLAGEVEFF.

CDR3 DNA sequence: TGTGCCAGCACCAGACAGTTATCTGAAGCTTTCTTT. Encoded protein: CASTRQLSEAFF. The rearrangement links TRBV12-3 or TRBV12-4 to TRBJ1-1, with a tentative D call TRBD1 (5 bases). Trimming left V 7 bases short and J 6 bases short, with 12 bases between. The CDR3 consists of 12 residues.

The chain joins TRBV9 to TRBJ2-7; 7 nucleotides line up with TRBD1. V lost 0 bases and J lost 2; bases outside the gene matches: 2. The CDR3 sequence is 14 residues long. The germline V gene has CDR1 SGDLS and CDR2 YYNGEE. The CDR3 region is CASSVEGAPYEQYF. The CDR3 DNA is TGTGCCAGCAGCGTAGAGGGGGCACCCTACGAGCAGTACTTC.

V is TRBV6-2 or TRBV6-3 and J is TRBJ1-2; 8 bases line up with TRBD1. Germline V lookup: CDR1 MNHEY, CDR2 SVGEGT. The ends lost 6 bases at V and 4 bases at J; junction bases unmatched: 4. CDR3 length: 13 residues. The CDR3 bases are TGTGCCAGCAGCAGGGGGCCCAGCTATGGCTACACCTTC. As protein: CASSRGPSYGYTF.

CDR3 region: CASSYSGTGETQYF. The CDR3 DNA reads TGCGCCAGCAGCTACTCAGGGACTGGAGAGACCCAGTACTTC. J is TRBJ2-5 and V is TRBV5-1, with a weak D call TRBD2 (6 bases). Looked up from germline, CDR1 is SGHRS and CDR2 is YFSETQ. The V end lost 3 bases, the J end lost 4 bases, and 13 bases lay between the germline ends. The CDR3 runs to 14 residues. The full variable domain, in which reference TRBV5-1 and TRBJ2-5 provide the parts outside the CDR3, is KAGVTQTPRYLIKTRGQQVTLSCSPISGHRSVSWYQQTPGQGLQFLFEYFSETQRNKGNFPGRFSGRQFSNSRSEMNVSTLELGDSALYLCASSYSGTGETQYFGPGTRLLVL.

The rearrangement uses TRBV2 and TRBJ2-2, with 7 bases aligning to TRBD2. The V and J ends lost 2 bases and 0 bases, in that order; junction bases with no gene match: 0. The CDR3 covers 15 residues. Germline V gene data show CDR1 as SNHLY and CDR2 as FYNNEI. The CDR3 is CASSELAANTGELFF. The CDR3, as DNA: TGTGCCAGCAGTGAACTAGCGGCGAACACCGGGGAGCTGTTTTTT.

The chain couples TRBV13 to TRBJ1-1, with D possibly matching TRBD1 (6 bases). CDR3 length equals 14 residues. Trimming shortened V by 5 bases and J by 0 bases, and 10 bases separated the two germline ends. The germline CDR1 and CDR2 sequences are PRHDT and FYEKMQ (reference sequence). The CDR3 DNA sequence: TGTGCCAGCAGCCTCGGGACACTGAACACTGAAGCTTTCTTT. Its translation: CASSLGTLNTEAFF.

This clone was detected a few times. The CDR3 is CASSVLGGLNTEAFF. The CDR3 bases are TGTGCCAGCAGCGTACTTGGGGGCCTGAACACTGAAGCTTTCTTT. The chain combines TRBV9 with TRBJ1-1, with D possibly matching TRBD1 (6 bases). Germline CDR1 SGDLS, CDR2 YYNGEE. V dropped 1 base and J dropped 0 bases, with 10 bases sitting between them. CDR3 length equals 15 residues.